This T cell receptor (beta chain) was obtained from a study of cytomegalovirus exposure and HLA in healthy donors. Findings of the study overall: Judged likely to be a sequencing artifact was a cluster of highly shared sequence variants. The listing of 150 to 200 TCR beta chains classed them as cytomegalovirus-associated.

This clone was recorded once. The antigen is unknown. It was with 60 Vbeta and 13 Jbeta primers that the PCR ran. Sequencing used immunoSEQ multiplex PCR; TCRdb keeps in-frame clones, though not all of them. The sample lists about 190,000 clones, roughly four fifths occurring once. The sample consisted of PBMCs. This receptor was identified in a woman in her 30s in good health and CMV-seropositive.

Here the CDR3 DNA reads TGTGCCAGCAGTTCGACCACGGGACAGGGCGGCACCGGGGAGCTGTTTTTT. This encodes CASSSTTGQGGTGELFF. This chain connects TRBV7-9 to TRBJ2-2; 9 positions agree with TRBD1. This CDR3 comprises 17 residues. V trimming: 6 bases; J trimming: 4 bases; junction bases outside the gene matches: 12. Germline values: CDR1 SEHNR, CDR2 FQNEAQ (reference sequence).